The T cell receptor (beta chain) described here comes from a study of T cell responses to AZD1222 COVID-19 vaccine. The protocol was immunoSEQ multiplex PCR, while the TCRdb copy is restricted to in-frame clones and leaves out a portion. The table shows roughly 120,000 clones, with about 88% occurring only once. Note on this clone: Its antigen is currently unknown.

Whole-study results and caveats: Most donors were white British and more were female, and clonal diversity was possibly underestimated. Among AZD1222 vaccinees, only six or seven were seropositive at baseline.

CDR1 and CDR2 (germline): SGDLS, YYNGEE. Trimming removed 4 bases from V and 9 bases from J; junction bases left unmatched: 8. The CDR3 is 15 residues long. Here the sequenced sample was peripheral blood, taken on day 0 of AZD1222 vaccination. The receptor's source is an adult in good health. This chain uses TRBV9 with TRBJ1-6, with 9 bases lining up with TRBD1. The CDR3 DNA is TGTGCCAGCAGCAAATTCCGGGACAGGGCTTCACCCCTCCACTTT. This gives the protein CASSKFRDRASPLHF. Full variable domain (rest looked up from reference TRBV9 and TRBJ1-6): DSGVTQTPKHLITATGQRVTLRCSPRSGDLSVYWYQQSLDQGLQFLIQYYNGEERAKGNILERFSAQQFPDLHSELNLSSLELGDSALYFCASSKFRDRASPLHFGNGTRLTVT.